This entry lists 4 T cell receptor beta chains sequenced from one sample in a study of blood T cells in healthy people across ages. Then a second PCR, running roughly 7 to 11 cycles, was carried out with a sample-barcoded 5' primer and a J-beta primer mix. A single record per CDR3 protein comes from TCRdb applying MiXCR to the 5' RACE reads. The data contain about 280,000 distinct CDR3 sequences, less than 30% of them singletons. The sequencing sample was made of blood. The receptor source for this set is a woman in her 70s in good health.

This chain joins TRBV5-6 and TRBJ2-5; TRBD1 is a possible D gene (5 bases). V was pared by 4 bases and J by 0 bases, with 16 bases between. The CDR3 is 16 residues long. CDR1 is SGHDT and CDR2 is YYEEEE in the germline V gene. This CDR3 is CASSQTAMQYQETQYF. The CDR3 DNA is TGTGCCAGCAGCCAGACAGCAATGCAGTACCAAGAGACCCAGTACTTC.

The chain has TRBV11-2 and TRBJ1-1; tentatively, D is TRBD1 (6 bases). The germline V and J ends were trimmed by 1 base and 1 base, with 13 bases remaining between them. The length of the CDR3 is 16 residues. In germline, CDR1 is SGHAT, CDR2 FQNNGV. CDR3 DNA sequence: TGTGCCAGCAGCTTAGCCGGGGGCCGGGAGAACACTGAAGCTTTCTTT. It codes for CASSLAGGRENTEAFF.

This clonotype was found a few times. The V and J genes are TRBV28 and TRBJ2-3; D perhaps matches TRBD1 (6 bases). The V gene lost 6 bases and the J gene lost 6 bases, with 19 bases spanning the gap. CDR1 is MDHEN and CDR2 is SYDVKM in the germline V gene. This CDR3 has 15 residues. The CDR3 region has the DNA TGTGCCAGCAGACTCCGGGACACAAGGGGGGATACGCAGTATTTT. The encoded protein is CASRLRDTRGDTQYF.

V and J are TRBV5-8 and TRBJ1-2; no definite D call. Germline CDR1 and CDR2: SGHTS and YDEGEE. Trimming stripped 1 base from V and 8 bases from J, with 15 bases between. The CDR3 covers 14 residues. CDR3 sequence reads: CASSLRRQGYGYTF. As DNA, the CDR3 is TGTGCCAGCAGCTTGCGTCGCCAAGGGTACGGCTACACCTTC. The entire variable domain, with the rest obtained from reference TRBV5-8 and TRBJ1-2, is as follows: EAGVTQSPTHLIKTRGQQATLRCSPISGHTSVYWYQQALGLGLQFLLWYDEGEERNRGNFPPRFSGRQFPNYSSELNVNALELEDSALYLCASSLRRQGYGYTFGSGTRLTVV.